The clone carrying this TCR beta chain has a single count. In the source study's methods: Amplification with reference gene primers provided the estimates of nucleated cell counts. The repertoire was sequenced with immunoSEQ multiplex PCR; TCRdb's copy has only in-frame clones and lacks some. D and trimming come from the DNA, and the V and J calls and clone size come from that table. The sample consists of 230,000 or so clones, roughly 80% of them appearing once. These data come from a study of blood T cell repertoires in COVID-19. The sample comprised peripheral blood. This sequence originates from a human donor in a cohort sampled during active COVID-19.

DNA of the CDR3: TGTGCCAGCAGTTTTGAGGGTGCGGGCAATCAGCCCCAGCATTTT. Translated, it gives CASSFEGAGNQPQHF. This sequence joins TRBV27 and TRBJ1-5; no definite D call. Per germline, CDR1 MNHEY and CDR2 SMNVEV (reference sequence). The CDR3 totals 15 residues. The V end was cut by 3 bases, the J end by 2 bases, with 11 bases between.